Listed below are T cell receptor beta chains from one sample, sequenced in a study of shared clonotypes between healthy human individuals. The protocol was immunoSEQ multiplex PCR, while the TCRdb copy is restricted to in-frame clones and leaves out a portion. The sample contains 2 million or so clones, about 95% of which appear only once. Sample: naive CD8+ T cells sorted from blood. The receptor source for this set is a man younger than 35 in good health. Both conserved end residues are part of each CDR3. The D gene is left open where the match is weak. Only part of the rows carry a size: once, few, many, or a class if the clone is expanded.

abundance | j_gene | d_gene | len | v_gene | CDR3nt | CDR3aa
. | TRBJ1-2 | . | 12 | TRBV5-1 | TGCGCCAGCAGCTTGATGAACTATGGCTACACCTTC | CASSLMNYGYTF
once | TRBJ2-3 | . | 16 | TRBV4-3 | TGCGCCAGCAGCCAAGATTTTATGTCAGAAGTGCATACGCAGTATTTT | CASSQDFMSEVHTQYF
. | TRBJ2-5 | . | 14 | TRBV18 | TGTGCCAGCTCACCGGGCAGGCGGGCAGAGACCCAGTACTTC | CASSPGRRAETQYF
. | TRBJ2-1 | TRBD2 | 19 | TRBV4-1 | TGCGCCAGCAGCCAACTCATGACTAGCGGGAGGGCCGACTACAATGAGCAGTTCTTC | CASSQLMTSGRADYNEQFF
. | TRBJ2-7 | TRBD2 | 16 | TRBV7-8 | TGTGCCAGCAGCTCCGACCGACTAGCGGGATATCACGAGCAGTACTTC | CASSSDRLAGYHEQYF
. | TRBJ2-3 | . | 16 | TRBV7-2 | TGTGCCAGCAGCTTAAGTATGGGAGTTCATTTAGATACGCAGTATTTT | CASSLSMGVHLDTQYF
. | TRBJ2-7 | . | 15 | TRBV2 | TGTGCCAGCAGTGGTGTCGGCCAGCTAGACTACGAGCAGTACTTC | CASSGVGQLDYEQYF
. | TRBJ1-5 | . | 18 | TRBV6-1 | TGTGCCAGCAGTGAAGCAGGGGCAGTCCAATATAGCAATCAGCCCCAGCATTTT | CASSEAGAVQYSNQPQHF
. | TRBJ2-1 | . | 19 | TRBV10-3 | TGTGCCATCAGTGAGTCGAATACTCTGCTCCGAGCGGAAGATAATGAGCAGTTCTTC | CAISESNTLLRAEDNEQFF
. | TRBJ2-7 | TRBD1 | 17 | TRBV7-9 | TGTGCCAGCAGCCCCAGGGGGCCAGGGTACAGCACCTACGAGCAGTACTTC | CASSPRGPGYSTYEQYF